Below are 14 T cell receptor beta chains sequenced from a single sample in a study of OX40 agonist ivuxolimab in advanced cancers. Receptors were amplified or captured by the immunoSEQ multiplex PCR assay. This immuneACCESS table, as held by TCRdb, lists in-frame sequences with V and J called but not all clones. Of the missing ones, under half trace to an unresolved V gene in checked studies; the others have no known cause. For this sample the table gives 45,000 to 55,000 clones, of which over 80% were detected only once. The ten largest account for 1.2% of the sample. The specimen comprised CD4+ or CD8+ T cells sorted from blood, sampled in a trial of the OX40 agonist ivuxolimab. The origin of the receptors is an adult with an advanced solid tumor such as melanoma, head and neck, liver or kidney cancer.

V gene TRBV5-5 combines with J gene TRBJ2-5, with D possibly called TRBD1 or TRBD2 (5 bases each). CDR1 SGHKS and CDR2 YYEKEE come from the germline V gene (reference sequence). V lost 2 bases to trimming and J lost 5 bases, with 13 bases between them. The CDR3 consists of 14 residues. The CDR3 nucleotides read TGTGCCAGCAGCTTCCGATTAAGGGACGAGACCCAGTACTTC. Residues: CASSFRLRDETQYF.

CDR3 loop: CASSSTSAGETQYF. The CDR3, as DNA: TGCGCCAGCAGCAGCACTAGCGCGGGGGAGACCCAGTACTTC. The chain couples TRBV5-1 to TRBJ2-5; 7 bases fit TRBD2. The CDR3 covers 14 residues. J was trimmed by 5 bases and V by 4 bases; bases with no gene match: 8. Germline-derived CDR1 and CDR2 are SGHRS and YFSETQ.

The rearrangement joins TRBV19 to TRBJ2-1; tentatively, D is TRBD1 (6 bases). V was cut by 2 bases and J by 5 bases, with 10 bases left in between. CDR1 is LNHDA and CDR2 is SQIVND in the germline V gene (reference sequence). The CDR3 runs 14 residues. CDR3 loop: CASSIYRDNNEQFF. In nucleotides, the CDR3 is TGTGCCAGTAGTATATACAGGGACAACAATGAGCAGTTCTTC.

The J gene is TRBJ2-3, the V gene TRBV2; 8 bases line up with TRBD2. CDR3 length equals 15 residues. The trim removed 0 bases at V and 6 bases at J, leaving 5 bases unmatched. From germline, CDR1 is SNHLY and CDR2 FYNNEI. The chain's CDR3 is CASSEASGAGDTQYF. The CDR3 DNA is TGTGCCAGCAGTGAAGCTAGCGGGGCGGGGGATACGCAGTATTTT.

This clone has only a few counts. This chain connects TRBV7-2 to TRBJ2-7, with TRBD1 matching over 9 bases. Germline values: CDR1 SGHTA, CDR2 FQGNSA. V dropped 3 bases and J dropped 6; count of bases not matched to a gene: 9. The CDR3 is made up of 15 amino acids. CDR3 coding DNA: TGTGCCAGCAGCTTTCAGGGACAGGGAAGGGTCGAGCAGTACTTC. It is translated as CASSFQGQGRVEQYF.

The chain couples TRBV11-2 to TRBJ1-4, with a possible D match to TRBD1 (6 bases). CDR3 size: 16 residues. With 5 bases removed from V and 7 bases from J, the gap between germline ends came to 20 bases. The germline V gene encodes CDR1 SGHAT and CDR2 FQNNGV. The CDR3 here is CASSRSGGPGAEKLFF. CDR3 sequence (DNA): TGTGCCAGCAGCCGATCGGGAGGGCCGGGGGCTGAAAAACTGTTTTTT.

The genes are TRBV7-2 and TRBJ2-2, with D possibly being TRBD1 (5 bases). The V and J ends lost 0 bases and 4 bases respectively, with 15 bases between them. CDR3 length equals 17 residues. Germline assignment: CDR1 SGHTA and CDR2 FQGNSA. In DNA form, the CDR3 reads TGTGCCAGCAGCTTAGCCGGACAATTGAGAGGCACCGGGGAGCTGTTTTTT. It specifies CASSLAGQLRGTGELFF.

This chain connects TRBV7-9 to TRBJ2-3, with D possibly being TRBD1 or TRBD2 (5 bases each). The germline V gene encodes CDR1 SEHNR and CDR2 FQNEAQ (reference sequence). The CDR3 has 14 amino acids. V shed 8 bases and J shed 7 bases, with 19 bases lying between them. CDR3 coding DNA: TGTGCCAGCGGCGCCGGGGCCCCCCCCTATACGCAGTATTTT. Residues: CASGAGAPPYTQYF. Full variable domain (missing parts from reference TRBV7-9 and TRBJ2-3): DTGVSQNPRHKITKRGQNVTFRCDPISEHNRLYWYRQTLGQGPEFLTYFQNEAQLEKSRLLSDRFSAERPKGSFSTLEIQRTEQGDSAMYLCASGAGAPPYTQYFGPGTRLTVL.

The chain has TRBV9 and TRBJ1-6; D is uncertain. This CDR3 contains 15 residues. V dropped 0 bases and J dropped 10 bases, with 14 bases sitting between them. Per germline, CDR1 SGDLS and CDR2 YYNGEE. The CDR3 nucleotides are TGTGCCAGCAGCGTAGAGGGCGGGATTCAGTCACCCCTCCACTTT. Protein sequence: CASSVEGGIQSPLHF. Filled out from reference TRBV9 and TRBJ1-6, the complete variable domain reads DSGVTQTPKHLITATGQRVTLRCSPRSGDLSVYWYQQSLDQGLQFLIQYYNGEERAKGNILERFSAQQFPDLHSELNLSSLELGDSALYFCASSVEGGIQSPLHFGNGTRLTVT.

A note on this clone: The sample has other DNA sequences that encode this CDR3 too. J is TRBJ1-2 and V is TRBV9; D is perhaps TRBD1 (5 bases). The germline V gene encodes CDR1 SGDLS and CDR2 YYNGEE. The CDR3 is 15 residues long. Trimming took 0 bases from V and 3 from J, leaving 12 bases between them. CDR3 in amino acids: CASSVGGRGDYGYTF. The CDR3 DNA reads as TGTGCCAGCAGCGTAGGGGGACGGGGTGACTATGGCTACACCTTC.

The chain couples TRBV7-2 to TRBJ1-2; tentative D call: TRBD1 (5 bases). V lost 5 bases and J 7 bases, leaving 20 bases between the germline ends. This CDR3 has 15 residues. Germline V CDR1 and CDR2: SGHTA, FQGNSA. This chain's CDR3 is CASSLLGDGRGGYTF. The CDR3 DNA reads TGTGCCAGCAGCCTCCTAGGGGACGGGAGAGGTGGCTACACCTTC.

The chain couples TRBV6-1 to TRBJ1-5; 8 bases line up with TRBD1. The V and J ends lost 5 bases and 5 bases, in that order; junction bases with no gene match: 5. Germline V gene lookup returns CDR1 MNHNS and CDR2 SASEGT. The length of the CDR3 is 14 residues. The chain's CDR3 is CASSSRQGYQPQHF. The CDR3 nucleotides read TGTGCCAGCAGTTCTAGACAGGGGTATCAGCCCCAGCATTTT.

The V and J genes are TRBV6-1 and TRBJ1-2, with D possibly being TRBD1 (5 bases). The CDR3 consists of 15 residues. The V and J ends lost 3 bases and 9 bases respectively, with 20 bases between them. Germline CDR1 and CDR2: MNHNS and SASEGT. CDR3 sequence reads: CASSDWGGREYRYTF. The CDR3 DNA sequence: TGTGCCAGCAGTGACTGGGGGGGTAGAGAGTATCGCTACACCTTC.

The CDR3 is CAISVWTGSYGYTF. The CDR3 coding sequence is TGTGCCATCAGTGTTTGGACAGGGTCCTATGGCTACACCTTC. The chain has TRBV10-3 and TRBJ1-2; 8 bases map to TRBD1. This CDR3 spans 14 amino acids. From germline, CDR1 is ENHRY and CDR2 SYGVKD. After removal of 4 bases from V and 4 bases from J, the junction contained 5 bases not matched to a gene.